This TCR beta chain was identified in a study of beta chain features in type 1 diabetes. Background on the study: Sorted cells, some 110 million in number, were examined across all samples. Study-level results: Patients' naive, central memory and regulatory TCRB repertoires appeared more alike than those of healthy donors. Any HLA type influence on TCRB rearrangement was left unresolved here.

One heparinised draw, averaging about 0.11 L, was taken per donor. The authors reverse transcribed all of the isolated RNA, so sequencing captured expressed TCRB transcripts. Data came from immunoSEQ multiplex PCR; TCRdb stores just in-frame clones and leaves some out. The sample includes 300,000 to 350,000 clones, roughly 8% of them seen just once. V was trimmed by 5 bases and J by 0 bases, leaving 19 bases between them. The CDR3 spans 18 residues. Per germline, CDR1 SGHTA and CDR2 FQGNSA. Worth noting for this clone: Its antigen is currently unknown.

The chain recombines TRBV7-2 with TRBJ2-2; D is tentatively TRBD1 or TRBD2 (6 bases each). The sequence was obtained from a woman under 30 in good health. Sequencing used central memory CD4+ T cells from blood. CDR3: CASSPAGARGANTGELFF. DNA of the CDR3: TGTGCCAGCAGCCCGGCAGGGGCAAGGGGGGCGAACACCGGGGAGCTGTTTTTT.